This passage covers 15 T cell receptor beta chains from one sample sequenced in a study of Graves' ophthalmopathy and Graves' hyperthyroidism. The study amplified TCR beta CDR3 regions using RNA transcripts. Investigators did first-round RT-PCR with HTBI primers, then second-round multiplex PCR. MiXCR, applied by TCRdb to the multiplex PCR reads, yields one record per CDR3 protein. The repertoire holds about 700,000 distinct CDR3 sequences, with about two fifths as singletons. Material: peripheral blood. Receptors were obtained from an adult man with Graves' ophthalmopathy.

This clonotype occurred a few times. The chain couples TRBV5-1 to TRBJ2-7; 7 positions agree with TRBD1. The CDR3 is 15 amino acids. The V segment lost 4 bases and the J segment 0 bases; nucleotides outside the gene matches: 7. Germline CDR1 SGHRS, CDR2 YFSETQ. CDR3 residues: CASSLQGPHSYEQYF. The CDR3 nucleotides are TGCGCCAGCAGCCTACAGGGGCCCCACTCCTACGAGCAGTACTTC.

The CDR3 region is CSVESGGGREKLFF. The DNA of the CDR3 is TGCAGCGTTGAATCGGGAGGGGGCAGGGAAAAACTGTTTTTT. The chain carries TRBV29-1 and TRBJ1-4; the match to TRBD1 covers 7 bases. The CDR3 totals 14 residues. With 2 bases clipped from V and 8 bases from J, the junction kept 8 bases outside the gene matches. Germline V gives CDR1 SQVTM, CDR2 ANQGSEA.

This clonotype occurred many times. The V gene is TRBV19, the J gene TRBJ1-1; no definite D call. This CDR3 contains 12 residues. V lost 9 bases and J lost 1, with 9 bases in between. Germline assignment: CDR1 LNHDA and CDR2 SQIVND (reference sequence). Here the CDR3 reads CASRPGNTEAFF. The CDR3 DNA is TGTGCCAGCCGCCCAGGGAACACTGAAGCTTTCTTT.

This clonotype was observed many times. The chain has TRBV9 and TRBJ2-7; 11 positions match TRBD2. CDR3 length equals 15 residues. Germline loops: CDR1 SGDLS, CDR2 YYNGEE. J gave up 3 bases and V 4 bases, and 6 bases lay outside the gene matches. The CDR3 is CASSPGTSGLYEQYF. The CDR3 nucleotides are TGTGCCAGCAGCCCAGGGACTAGCGGACTCTACGAGCAGTACTTC.

Regarding this clonotype: A single base separates this from a much larger clone, so it may be a read error. The chain couples TRBV12-5 to TRBJ1-1; unclear D gene. The CDR3 is made up of 13 amino acids. Germline V gene lookup returns CDR1 LGHNT and CDR2 FRNRAP. CDR3 in amino acids: CASSLETPTEAYF. The CDR3 DNA reads as TGTGCCAGCAGTTTAGAAACCCCGACTGAAGCTTACTTT.

This clonotype was counted many times. CDR3 sequence (DNA): TGCAGTGCGAGGGGAGGAGGGATCTATGGCTACACCTTC. Protein: CSARGGGIYGYTF. V usage is TRBV20-1 and J usage is TRBJ1-2, with D possibly being TRBD1 (5 bases). CDR3 length: 13 residues. Germline CDR1 is DFQATT and CDR2 is SNEGSKA (reference sequence). V was shortened by 6 bases and J by 4 bases, with 15 bases between the two germline ends.

In its sample, this clonotype was seen many times. The rearrangement joins TRBV5-4 to TRBJ2-5, with TRBD2 as a possible D gene (6 bases). V lost 3 bases and J lost 5, with 11 bases in between. This CDR3 is built from 13 residues. The germline V gene has CDR1 SGHNT and CDR2 YYREEE (reference sequence). DNA of the CDR3: TGTGCCAGCAGCTACGGGACTCCGGAGACCCAGTACTTC. Translated: CASSYGTPETQYF.

This chain uses TRBV24-1 with TRBJ1-2; D possibly corresponds to TRBD1 (5 bases). The CDR3 spans 14 residues. Germline assignment: CDR1 KGHDR and CDR2 SFDVKD. The V gene lost 3 bases and the J gene lost 5 bases, with 12 bases spanning the gap. The CDR3 DNA reads as TGTGCCACCAGTGATGCGGACCCAGGGTATGGCTACACCTTC. Its translation is CATSDADPGYGYTF.

The rearrangement links TRBV12-3 or TRBV12-4 to TRBJ1-1, with 9 bases that match TRBD1. This CDR3 contains 15 residues. V shed 6 bases and J 10 bases; nucleotides not matched to a gene: 15. The CDR3, as DNA: TGTGCCAGCAGCGATCGGACAGGGGAGGGTCGATCAGCTTTCTTT. Protein product: CASSDRTGEGRSAFF.

The sample holds many counts of this clonotype. J is TRBJ1-1 and V is TRBV19; D uncertain. V was pared by 3 bases and J by 1 base, with 12 bases between. Germline values: CDR1 LNHDA, CDR2 SQIVND (reference sequence). This CDR3 spans 15 amino acids. As DNA, the CDR3 is TGTGCCAGTAGTATCGATAGGGAAGGGAACACTGAAGCTTTCTTT. Translation gives CASSIDREGNTEAFF.

This clonotype has ten or more counts. The V and J genes are TRBV7-2 and TRBJ1-2, with 7 bases aligning to TRBD1. The germline CDR1 and CDR2 sequences are SGHTA and FQGNSA. This CDR3 comprises 16 residues. The trim removed 0 bases at V and 8 bases at J, leaving 12 bases unmatched. Here the CDR3 DNA reads TGTGCCAGCAGCTTAGCGCCTCAGAGGGGGCCAGGGGGCTACACCTTC. It specifies CASSLAPQRGPGGYTF.

The chain carries TRBV7-9 and TRBJ1-2; 9 bases fit TRBD1. The J segment lost 2 bases and the V segment lost 5 bases, leaving 3 bases of the junction unmatched. Germline CDR1 SEHNR, CDR2 FQNEAQ (reference sequence). This CDR3 spans 14 amino acids. CDR3 residues: CASSRGTGNYGYTF. CDR3 DNA: TGTGCCAGCAGCCGCGGGACAGGGAACTATGGCTACACCTTC.

This chain connects TRBV9 to TRBJ1-5; D remains unclear. Trimming stripped 4 bases from V and 6 bases from J, with 17 bases between. The CDR3 length is 15 residues. The germline gives CDR1 SGDLS, CDR2 YYNGEE. For the CDR3, the DNA is TGTGCCAGCAGCCAAGGGTCGGGAGAAAGTCAGCCCCAGCATTTT. This codes for CASSQGSGESQPQHF.

This clonotype was recorded at least ten times. The V gene is TRBV5-1, the J gene TRBJ2-5, with 8 bases aligning to TRBD1. Trimming removed 4 bases from V and 3 bases from J; junction bases left unmatched: 5. The CDR3 has 14 residues. Germline values: CDR1 SGHRS, CDR2 YFSETQ. CDR3 loop: CASSQDRVEETQYF. CDR3 sequence (DNA): TGCGCCAGCAGCCAGGACAGGGTGGAAGAGACCCAGTACTTC.

The chain has TRBV5-1 and TRBJ2-7, with 9 bases matching TRBD1. The V and J ends lost 0 bases and 4 bases, in that order; junction bases with no gene match: 2. CDR3 length: 14 amino acids. Germline-derived CDR1 and CDR2 are SGHRS and YFSETQ. The CDR3 coding sequence is TGCGCCAGCAGCTTGGGGGACAGGGAATACGAGCAGTACTTC. It yields the protein CASSLGDREYEQYF.